The TCR beta chain under discussion was sequenced for a study of T cells in Graves' hyperthyroidism and ophthalmopathy. This clonotype was counted at least ten times. Its antigen remains unidentified. Using RNA transcripts as the source, TCR beta CDR3 regions were amplified. An initial round of RT-PCR targeting the TCR CDR3 relied on the HTBI primer set. TCRdb re-analysed the multiplex PCR reads in MiXCR, keeping a single row per CDR3 protein. The sample carries more than 350,000 distinct CDR3 sequences, more than 13% recorded once. A lack of ophthalmopathy progression within 18 months defined stable Graves' hyperthyroidism. Findings and caveats of the study: Ophthalmopathy cases were set apart from stable hyperthyroidism by a 13 V-J model. Most thyroid clonotypes expanded above 0.001 appeared in blood too.

This clonotype was sampled from a woman aged 25 to 45 with Graves' hyperthyroidism. Source material: blood.

The CDR3 DNA follows: TGCAGTGCTAGAGCTGGTCTAGCGGGATGGTATACGCAGTATTTT. This translates into CSARAGLAGWYTQYF. The gene calls are TRBV20-1 and TRBJ2-3, with 9 bases aligning to TRBD2. V shed 1 base and J 7 bases; nucleotides not matched to a gene: 9. Germline V gene data show CDR1 as DFQATT and CDR2 as SNEGSKA (reference sequence). This CDR3 has 15 amino acids.